This T cell receptor (beta chain) was captured by sequencing in a study of response to subunit inactivated influenza vaccine. CDR3 size: 15 residues. Trimming removed 0 bases from V and 4 bases from J, with 8 bases in between. CDR1 is SGDLS and CDR2 is YYNGEE in the germline V gene. As regards this clonotype: Its antigen is as yet unknown.

TCRdb re-called the RT-PCR reads with MiXCR, one entry per CDR3 protein. Among about 540,000 distinct CDR3 sequences, around 15% were seen once, and the ten largest hold 11%. Findings and caveats of the study: It was suggested by the authors that few new T cells are recruited by each seasonal influenza vaccination.

The rearrangement links TRBV9 to TRBJ2-6; D ambiguous. This clonotype was obtained from a man in his forties or fifties who received an inactivated influenza vaccine. The sequencing used PBMCs from blood, collected approximately 13 days after vaccination. The CDR3 protein is CASSVARRGANVLTF. The DNA of the CDR3 is TGTGCCAGCAGCGTAGCGAGGCGGGGGGCCAACGTCCTGACTTTC.